This T cell receptor beta chain came from a study of monozygotic twins with inflammatory bowel disease. General study findings and limits: No difference was seen in repertoire similarity between concordant and discordant twins, possibly from limited power.

TCRdb re-called the 5' RACE reads; every CDR3 protein appears as one record, without DNA. The sample data list about 300,000 distinct CDR3 sequences. A remark on this clonotype: Its antigen remains unidentified.

This CDR3 is built from 16 residues. The germline V gene encodes CDR1 KGHDR and CDR2 SFDVKD. Sequencing was done on a sample of blood. The gene calls are TRBV24-1 and TRBJ2-1. This clonotype was sampled from a human donor with ulcerative colitis or Crohn's disease, or a healthy co-twin of an affected twin (not recorded which). CDR3 region: CATSDPDSSSYNEQFF.